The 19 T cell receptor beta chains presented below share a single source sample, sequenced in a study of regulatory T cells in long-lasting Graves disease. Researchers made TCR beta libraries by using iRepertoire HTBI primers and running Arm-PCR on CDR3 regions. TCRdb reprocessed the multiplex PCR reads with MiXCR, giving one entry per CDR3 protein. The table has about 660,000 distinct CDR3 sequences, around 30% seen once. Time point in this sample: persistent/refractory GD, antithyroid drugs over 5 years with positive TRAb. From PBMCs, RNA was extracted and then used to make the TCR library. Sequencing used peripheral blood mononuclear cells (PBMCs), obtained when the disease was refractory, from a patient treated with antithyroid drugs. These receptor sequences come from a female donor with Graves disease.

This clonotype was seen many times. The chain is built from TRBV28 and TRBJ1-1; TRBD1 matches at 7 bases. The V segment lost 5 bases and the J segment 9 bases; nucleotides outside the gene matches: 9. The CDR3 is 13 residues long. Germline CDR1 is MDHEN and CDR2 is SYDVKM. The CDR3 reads CASSPYRDSKAFF. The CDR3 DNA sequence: TGTGCCAGCAGTCCTTACCGGGACAGCAAAGCTTTCTTT.

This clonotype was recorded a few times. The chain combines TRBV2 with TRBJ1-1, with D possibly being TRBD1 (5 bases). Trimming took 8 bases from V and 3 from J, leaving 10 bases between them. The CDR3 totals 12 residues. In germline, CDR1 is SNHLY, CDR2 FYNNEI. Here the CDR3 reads CASGEGYTEAFF. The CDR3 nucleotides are TGTGCCAGCGGGGAGGGGTACACTGAAGCTTTCTTT.

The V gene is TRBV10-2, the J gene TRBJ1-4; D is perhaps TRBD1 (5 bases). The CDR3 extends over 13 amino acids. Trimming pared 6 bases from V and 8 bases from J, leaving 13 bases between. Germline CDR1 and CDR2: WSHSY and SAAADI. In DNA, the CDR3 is TGCGCCAGCAGGAAGGGGTTTGAAGAAAAACTGTTTTTT. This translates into CASRKGFEEKLFF.

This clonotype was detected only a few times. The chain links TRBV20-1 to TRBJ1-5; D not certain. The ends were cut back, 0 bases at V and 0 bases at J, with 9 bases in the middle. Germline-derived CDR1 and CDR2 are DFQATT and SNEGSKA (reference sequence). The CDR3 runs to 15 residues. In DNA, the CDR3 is TGCAGTGCTAGAGATCCCATATATAGCAATCAGCCCCAGCATTTT. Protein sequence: CSARDPIYSNQPQHF.

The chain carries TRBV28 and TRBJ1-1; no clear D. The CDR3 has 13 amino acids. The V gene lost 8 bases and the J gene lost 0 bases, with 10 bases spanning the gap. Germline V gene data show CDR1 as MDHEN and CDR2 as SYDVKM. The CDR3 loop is CASFNIVNTEAFF. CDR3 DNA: TGTGCCAGCTTTAATATCGTGAACACTGAAGCTTTCTTT. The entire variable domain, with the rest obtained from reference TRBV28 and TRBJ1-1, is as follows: DVKVTQSSRYLVKRTGEKVFLECVQDMDHENMFWYRQDPGLGLRLIYFSYDVKMKEKGDIPEGYSVSREKKERFSLILESASTNQTSMYLCASFNIVNTEAFFGQGTRLTVV.

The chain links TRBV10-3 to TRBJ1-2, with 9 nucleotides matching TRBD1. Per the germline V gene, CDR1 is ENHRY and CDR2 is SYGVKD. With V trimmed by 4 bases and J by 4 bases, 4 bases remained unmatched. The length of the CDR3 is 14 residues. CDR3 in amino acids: CAISATGGPYGYTF. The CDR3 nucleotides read TGTGCCATCAGTGCGACAGGGGGTCCCTATGGCTACACCTTC.

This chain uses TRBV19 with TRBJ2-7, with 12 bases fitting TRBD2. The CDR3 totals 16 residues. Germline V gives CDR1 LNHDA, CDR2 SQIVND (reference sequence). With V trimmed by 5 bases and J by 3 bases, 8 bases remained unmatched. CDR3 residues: CASSPWTSGTLYEQYF. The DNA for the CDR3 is TGTGCCAGTAGTCCTTGGACTAGCGGGACCCTCTACGAGCAGTACTTC.

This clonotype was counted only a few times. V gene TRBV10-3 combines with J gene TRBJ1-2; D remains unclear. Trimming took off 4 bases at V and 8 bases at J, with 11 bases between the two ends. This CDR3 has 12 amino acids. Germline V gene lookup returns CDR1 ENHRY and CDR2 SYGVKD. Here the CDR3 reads CAISAAERGYTF. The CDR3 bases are TGTGCCATCAGTGCCGCTGAGAGGGGCTACACCTTC.

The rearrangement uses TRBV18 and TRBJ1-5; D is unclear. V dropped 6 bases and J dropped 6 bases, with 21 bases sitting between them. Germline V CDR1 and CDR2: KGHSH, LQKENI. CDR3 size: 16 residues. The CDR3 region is CASSPTVGGGSQPQHF. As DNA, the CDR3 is TGTGCCAGCTCTCCAACGGTGGGAGGAGGCAGTCAGCCCCAGCATTTT.

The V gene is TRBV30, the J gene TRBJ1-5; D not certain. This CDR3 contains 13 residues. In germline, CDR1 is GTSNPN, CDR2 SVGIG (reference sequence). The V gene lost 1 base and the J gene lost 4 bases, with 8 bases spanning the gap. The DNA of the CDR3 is TGTGCCTGGAGTGACGGCGTTAATCAGCCCCAGCATTTT. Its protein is CAWSDGVNQPQHF. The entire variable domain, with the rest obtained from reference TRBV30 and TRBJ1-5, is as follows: SQTIHQWPATLVQPVGSPLSLECTVEGTSNPNLYWYRQAAGRGLQLLFYSVGIGQISSEVPQNLSASRPQDRQFILSSKKLLLSDSGFYLCAWSDGVNQPQHFGDGTRLSIL.

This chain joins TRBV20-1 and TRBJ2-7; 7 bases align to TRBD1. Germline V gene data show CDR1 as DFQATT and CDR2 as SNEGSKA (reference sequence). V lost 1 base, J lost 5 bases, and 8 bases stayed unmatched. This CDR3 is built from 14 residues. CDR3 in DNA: TGCAGTGCTAGAGTGGCAGGGGGTAGAAACGAGCAGTACTTC. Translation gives CSARVAGGRNEQYF.

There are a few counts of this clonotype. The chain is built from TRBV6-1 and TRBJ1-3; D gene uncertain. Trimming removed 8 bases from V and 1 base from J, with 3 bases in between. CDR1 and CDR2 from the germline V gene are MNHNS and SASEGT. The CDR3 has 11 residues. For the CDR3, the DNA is TGTGCCAGCGCTTCTGGAAACACCATATATTTT. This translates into CASASGNTIYF.

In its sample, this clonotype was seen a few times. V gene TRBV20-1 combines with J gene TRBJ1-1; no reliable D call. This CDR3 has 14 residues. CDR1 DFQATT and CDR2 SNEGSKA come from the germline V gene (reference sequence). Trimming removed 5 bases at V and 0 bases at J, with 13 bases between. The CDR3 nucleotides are TGCAGTGCTCCCTCGACGGTGATGAACACTGAAGCTTTCTTT. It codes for CSAPSTVMNTEAFF.

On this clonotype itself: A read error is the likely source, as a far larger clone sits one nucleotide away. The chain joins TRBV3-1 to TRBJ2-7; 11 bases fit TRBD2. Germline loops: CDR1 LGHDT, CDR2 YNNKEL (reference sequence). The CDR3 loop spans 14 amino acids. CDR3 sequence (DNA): TGTGCCAGCAGCGCCGGGACTAGCGGCTACGTGCAGTACTTC. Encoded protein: CASSAGTSGYVQYF.

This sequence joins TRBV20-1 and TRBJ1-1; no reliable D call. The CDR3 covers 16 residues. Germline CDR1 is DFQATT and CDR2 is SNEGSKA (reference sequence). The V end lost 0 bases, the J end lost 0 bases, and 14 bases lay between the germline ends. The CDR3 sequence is CSARDLRTTMNTEAFF. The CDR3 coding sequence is TGCAGTGCTAGAGATCTAAGGACGACGATGAACACTGAAGCTTTCTTT.

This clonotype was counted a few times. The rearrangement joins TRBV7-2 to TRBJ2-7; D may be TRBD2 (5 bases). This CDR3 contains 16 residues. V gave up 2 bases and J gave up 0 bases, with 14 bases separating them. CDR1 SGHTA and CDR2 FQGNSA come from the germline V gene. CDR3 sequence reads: CASSLKPSQTSYEQYF. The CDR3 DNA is TGTGCCAGCAGCTTAAAGCCTAGCCAGACCTCCTACGAGCAGTACTTC.

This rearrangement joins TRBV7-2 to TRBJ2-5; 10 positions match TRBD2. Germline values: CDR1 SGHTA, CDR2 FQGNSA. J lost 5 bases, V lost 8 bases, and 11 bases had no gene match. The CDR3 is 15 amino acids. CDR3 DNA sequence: TGTGCCAGCCAAGCGGGAGGGACAAGGGGGGAGACCCAGTACTTC. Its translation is CASQAGGTRGETQYF.

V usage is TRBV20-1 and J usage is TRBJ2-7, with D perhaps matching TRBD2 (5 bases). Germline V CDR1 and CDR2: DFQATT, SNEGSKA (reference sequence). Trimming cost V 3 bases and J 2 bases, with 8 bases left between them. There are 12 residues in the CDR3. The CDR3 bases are TGCAGTGCTAGTTTGCGGGCCTACGAGCAGTACTTC. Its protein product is CSASLRAYEQYF.

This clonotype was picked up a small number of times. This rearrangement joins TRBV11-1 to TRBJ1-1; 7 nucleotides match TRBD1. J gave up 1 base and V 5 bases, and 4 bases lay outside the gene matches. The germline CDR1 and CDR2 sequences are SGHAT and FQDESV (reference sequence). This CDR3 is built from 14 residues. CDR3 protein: CASSVTGRNTEAFF. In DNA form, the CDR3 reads TGTGCCAGCAGCGTGACAGGGAGGAACACTGAAGCTTTCTTT.